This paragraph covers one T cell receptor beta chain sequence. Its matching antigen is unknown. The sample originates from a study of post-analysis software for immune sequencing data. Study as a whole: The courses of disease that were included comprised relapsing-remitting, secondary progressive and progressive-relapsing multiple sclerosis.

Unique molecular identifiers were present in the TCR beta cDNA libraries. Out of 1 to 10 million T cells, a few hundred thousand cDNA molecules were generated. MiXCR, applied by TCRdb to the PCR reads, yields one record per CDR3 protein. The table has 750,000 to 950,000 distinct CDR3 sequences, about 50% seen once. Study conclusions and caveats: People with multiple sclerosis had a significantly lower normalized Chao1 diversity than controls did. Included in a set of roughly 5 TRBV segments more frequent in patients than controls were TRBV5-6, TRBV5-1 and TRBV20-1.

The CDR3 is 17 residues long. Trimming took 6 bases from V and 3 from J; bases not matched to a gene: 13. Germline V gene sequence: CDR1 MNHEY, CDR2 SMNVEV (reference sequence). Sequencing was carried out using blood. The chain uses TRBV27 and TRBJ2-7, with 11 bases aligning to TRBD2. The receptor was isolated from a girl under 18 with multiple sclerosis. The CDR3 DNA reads TGTGCCAGCAGCCCCGGGGGTAGCGGGAGGGCGGTCTACGAGCAGTACTTC. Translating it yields CASSPGGSGRAVYEQYF.